The entry that follows covers one T cell receptor (beta chain) sequence. In its sample, this clone comes out as medium-sized (0.01 to 0.1%). Its target antigen remains unknown. No quality values exist for individual bases; no much larger clone is one base distant. Using immunoSEQ, frozen genomic DNA was subjected to high-throughput TCRbeta CDR3 sequencing, a process that included PCR amplification, mapping, bias correction and internal controls. The source study handled its data this way. Only productive rearrangements were retained, and each unique TCRbeta sequence was defined by its CDR3 nucleotide sequence together with its V and J gene. For a sequence to be called donor-reactive, it needed a frequency of at least 0.01% and at least 5-fold expansion in CFSE-low cells compared with unstimulated pre-transplant cells. To ensure at least 90% detection power, minimum frequency thresholds were set for each subject based on that subject's lowest-template unstimulated sample. Jensen-Shannon divergence between the top 1000 TCRbeta sequences after and before transplant was used to measure repertoire turnover. Changes in detection of donor-reactive sequences were tested with two-sided Fisher's exact tests. Not all clones reach the TCRdb copy of this immuneACCESS table, which keeps in-frame sequences only. Checked studies attribute under half of the gap to unresolved V genes and leave the rest unexplained. The V and J calls and the clone size are those of that table, but D and trimming were determined from the DNA. The sample table lists about 74,000 clones, about four fifths of them with a count of one. The ten largest clonotypes hold less than 0.65% of the sample.

The intended sense of this specimen's time point label: pre-transplant. Thawed unstimulated PBMCs were stained for CD3, CD4 and CD8 and FACS-sorted into CD3+CD4+ and CD3+CD8+ populations. Each of the 8 studied subjects was randomized to immunosuppression withdrawal. The Qiagen DNeasy Blood and Tissue Kit was used for genomic DNA isolation. This record belongs to a study of T cell clones after liver transplantation (dated by TCRdb to between 2017 and 2020). About the study as a whole: ITN030ST, the source of the samples, was a randomized trial that attempted immunosuppression withdrawal within 2 years of liver transplantation. Donor-reactive T cell clones were identified by TCRbeta sequencing after a pre-transplant mixed lymphocyte reaction and then tracked in post-transplant blood. Third party-reactive TCRbeta sequences were also identified from pre-transplant MLRs to serve as an antigen-independent comparator for donor-reactive sequences. Three of the eight recipients were HCV-positive; the others were transplanted for non-autoimmune, non-viral indications. No induction therapy was given to the subjects, and standard immunosuppression was administered until randomization at 12-24 months post-transplant. Tolerance was defined as complete withdrawal of immunosuppression for at least one year without a rise in liver enzymes beyond twice the upper limit of normal. Blood samples were collected pre-transplant, pre-randomization before withdrawal, and post-randomization after either complete withdrawal or failed withdrawal. The study cohort included 8 liver transplant recipients, of whom 3 were classified as tolerant and 5 as non-tolerant. Overall study outcomes, separate from this receptor: Without allograft tissue specimens, donor-reactive T cells may have migrated into the graft rather than being deleted. The conclusions were preliminary, being limited by small, heterogeneous patient numbers and by non-standardized post-transplant time points. A significant post-transplant decrease in circulating donor-reactive CD4 TCRbeta sequences was observed in most of the 8 subjects, irrespective of tolerance or HCV status. After accounting for repertoire turnover, donor-reactive detection was significantly reduced in 7 of 8 subjects for CD4 and 8 of 8 for CD8. In a couple of subjects, low numbers of available donor cells limited the measurable donor-reactive repertoire. A greater decline was seen for donor-reactive sequences than for third party-reactive sequences, suggesting partial antigen-specific deletion unrelated to withdrawal success.

The CDR3 runs 15 amino acids, cysteine and phenylalanine included. The read is trimmed to its CDR3 DNA, 45 bases read in frame from base 1. The germline V gene encodes CDR1 MNHNS and CDR2 SASEGT. The junction shows trimming of 4 bases on V and 3 bases on J, and the gene matches do not reach 8 bases of it. The sequence derives from a human donor who received a liver transplant. The source was CD4+ T cells from blood, collected before liver transplant. The chain is encoded by TRBV6-1 joined to TRBJ1-1, with 7 central nucleotides matching TRBD1. The CDR3 protein sequence reads: CASSVGQARDTEAFF. The nucleotide sequence reads TGTGCCAGCAGTGTAGGACAGGCCAGGGACACTGAAGCTTTCTTT.